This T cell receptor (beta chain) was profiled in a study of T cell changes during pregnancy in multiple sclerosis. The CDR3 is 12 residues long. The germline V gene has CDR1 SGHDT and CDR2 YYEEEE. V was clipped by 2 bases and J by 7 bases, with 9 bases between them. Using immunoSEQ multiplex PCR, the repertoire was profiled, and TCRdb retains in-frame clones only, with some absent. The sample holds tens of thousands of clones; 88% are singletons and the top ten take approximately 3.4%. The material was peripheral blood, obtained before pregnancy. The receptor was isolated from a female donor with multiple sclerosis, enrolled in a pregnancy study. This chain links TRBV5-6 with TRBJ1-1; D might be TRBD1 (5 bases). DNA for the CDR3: TGTGCCAGCAGCTTTACAGGATATGAAGCTTTCTTT. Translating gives CASSFTGYEAFF.